This record covers a single T cell receptor (beta chain). The antigen is not known. Treatment given: roughly nine-day PBMC culture with coronavirus spike peptide pools or control peptides (ViraFEST assay). CD4+ T cells of the unexposed donor were collected before the COVID-19 pandemic (2011-2018). With around 10 ug/ml peptide pools and roughly 9.2 IU/ml IL-2, PBMCs were cultured at about 2.2 million per well. Germline CDR1 and CDR2: MGHDK and SYGVNS. V dropped 8 bases and J dropped 5 bases, with 6 bases sitting between them. The CDR3 sequence is 11 residues long. Sequencing of cultured CD4+ T cell DNA used the Oncomine TCR Beta short-read assay. Genomic DNA was drawn out of CD4+ T cells grown in culture. TCRdb redid the calling of the PCR reads with MiXCR, one entry per CDR3 protein. The table lists about 9,600 distinct CDR3 sequences, roughly 50% of them singletons. This record comes from a study of vaccination and CD4 T cells after COVID-19. The wider study: Post-vaccine sample collection happened at a median of around 77 days after dose two, ranging 14 to 241. Whole-study findings and limits: Looking at convalescent patients, a median about 86% of reactive clones were present only post-vaccination.

The receptor was isolated from a human donor in good health. The sample was CD4+ T cells from blood, cultured in vitro. The rearrangement uses TRBV25-1 and TRBJ1-4; no firm D call. Written as DNA, the CDR3 is TGTGCCAGCGGAGTAAATGAAAAACTGTTTTTT. This encodes CASGVNEKLFF.